The entry below describes one T cell receptor beta chain. The count of this clone is one. It lacks a known antigen. No per-base quality is available; no much larger clone lies one base away. Collaborating institutions collected whole blood in K2EDTA tubes following their own protocols. For TCRbeta analysis, collaborator samples were shipped as frozen whole blood, as isolated PBMCs, or as DNA extracted from either sample type. The data derive from a study of blood T cell repertoires in COVID-19 (dated by TCRdb to 2019 to 2021). In terms of the full investigation: Samples from collaborators originated in the United States, Italy and Spain and spanned both the acute and convalescent phases of COVID-19. The samples were drawn from two sources: the first 160 participants of the ongoing ImmuneRACE study, and 1,000 to 1,500 subjects contributed by 6 global collaborators. The material from the prospective study consisted of cDNA or gDNA derived from T cells, B-cell-depleted T cells, or PBMCs. Nearly every sample came with metadata listing a de-identified subject ID, COVID-19 status, age in years and sex. The repertoires were released in a freely available public database meant as a resource for research on the immune response to SARS-CoV-2. Deeply sampled blood TCRbeta repertoires from subjects exposed to, actively infected with, or recovered from COVID-19 were included in the dataset. Where available, HLA class I and class II types were taken from metadata supplied by the sample provider and were not determined by assay-based typing.

The paper as a whole reports these results and caveats: How much clinical and demographic metadata was included differed by source and by participant, and the metadata was provided uncurated.

From a lookup of the germline V gene (reference sequence), CDR1 and CDR2 are SGHKS and YYEKEE. CDR3 length: 15 amino acids, cysteine to phenylalanine. Only the CDR3 portion is preserved as DNA: 45 bases, with reading frame beginning at the first base. At the junction V is shortened by 5 bases and J by 4 bases, with 16 bases in between. The immunoSEQ Assay, a bias-controlled multiplex PCR, was used to amplify TCRbeta CDR3 regions from genomic DNA. In the source study's methods: The number of nucleated cells in each sample was estimated from the amplification of reference gene primers within the assay. To quantify the absolute abundance of each unique TCRbeta CDR3 rearrangement, sequence reads were collapsed and filtered. For each sample, productive Simpson clonality was calculated as the square root of Simpson's diversity index across productive rearrangements. The source is immuneACCESS, and TCRdb retained only in-frame sequences with V and J called. Part of the clones is not carried over; for the studies checked, unresolved V genes explain less than half of this, and the remainder is unexplained. The D gene and trimming were derived from the DNA, and the V and J assignments and clone size from that table. Across this sample there are approximately 210,000 clones, with about 90% seen only once. The biggest ten clones account for around 1.2% of the sample.

The sequence was obtained from a man aged 25 to 40 with acute or convalescent COVID-19. The sample was peripheral blood. The chain joins TRBV5-5 to TRBJ2-1; TRBD2 is a weak D gene call, 7 bases matching. The DNA sequence is given as TGTGCCAGCAGTACCCGGGGGGCAGATTACAATGAGCAGTTCTTC. It specifies CASSTRGADYNEQFF.